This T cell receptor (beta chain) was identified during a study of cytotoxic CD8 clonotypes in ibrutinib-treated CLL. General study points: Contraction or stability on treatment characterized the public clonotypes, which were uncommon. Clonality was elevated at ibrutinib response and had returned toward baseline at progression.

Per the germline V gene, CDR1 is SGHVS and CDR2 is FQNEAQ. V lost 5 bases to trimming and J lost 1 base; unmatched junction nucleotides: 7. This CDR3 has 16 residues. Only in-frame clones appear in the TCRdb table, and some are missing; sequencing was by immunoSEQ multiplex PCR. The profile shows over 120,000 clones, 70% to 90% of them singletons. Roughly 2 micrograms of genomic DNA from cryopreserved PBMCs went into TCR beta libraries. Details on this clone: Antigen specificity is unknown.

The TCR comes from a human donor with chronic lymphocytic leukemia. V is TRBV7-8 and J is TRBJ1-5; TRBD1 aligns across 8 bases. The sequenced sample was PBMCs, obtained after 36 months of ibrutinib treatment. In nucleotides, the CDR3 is TGTGCCAGCAGCGCGCAGGGGGCGCGGAGCAATCAGCCCCAGCATTTT. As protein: CASSAQGARSNQPQHF.